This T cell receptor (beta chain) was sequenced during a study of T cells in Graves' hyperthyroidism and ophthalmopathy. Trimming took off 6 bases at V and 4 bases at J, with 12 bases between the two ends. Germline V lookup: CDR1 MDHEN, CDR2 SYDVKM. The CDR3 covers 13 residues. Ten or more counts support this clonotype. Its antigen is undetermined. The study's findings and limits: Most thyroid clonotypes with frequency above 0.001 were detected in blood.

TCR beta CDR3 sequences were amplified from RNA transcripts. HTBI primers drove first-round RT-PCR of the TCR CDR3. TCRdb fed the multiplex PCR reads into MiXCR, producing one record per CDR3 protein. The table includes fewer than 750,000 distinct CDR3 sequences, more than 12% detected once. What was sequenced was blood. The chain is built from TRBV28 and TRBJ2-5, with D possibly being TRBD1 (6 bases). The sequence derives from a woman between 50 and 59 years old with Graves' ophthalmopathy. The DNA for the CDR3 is TGTGCCAGCAGACCAGGGGTGGCAGAGACCCAGTACTTC. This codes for CASRPGVAETQYF. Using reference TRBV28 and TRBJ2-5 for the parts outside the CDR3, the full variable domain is DVKVTQSSRYLVKRTGEKVFLECVQDMDHENMFWYRQDPGLGLRLIYFSYDVKMKEKGDIPEGYSVSREKKERFSLILESASTNQTSMYLCASRPGVAETQYFGPGTRLLVL.